This T cell receptor beta chain was documented in a study of T cell changes during pregnancy in multiple sclerosis. The J segment lost 5 bases and the V segment lost 7 bases, leaving 6 bases of the junction unmatched. This CDR3 is 12 amino acids long. The germline V gene encodes CDR1 GTSNPN and CDR2 SVGIG (reference sequence). Sequencing was performed with immunoSEQ multiplex PCR; in TCRdb, only in-frame clones are kept and a portion is missing. The sample records around 71,000 clones, 90% to 95% being singletons. The origin of this receptor is a female donor with multiple sclerosis, enrolled in a pregnancy study. The sample in question was peripheral blood, obtained in the third trimester of pregnancy. The chain joins TRBV30 to TRBJ2-7, with 9 bases aligning to TRBD2. CDR3 sequence reads: CAYGTSRNEQYF. The CDR3, as DNA: TGTGCCTACGGGACTAGCCGGAACGAGCAGTACTTC.